A selection of T cell receptor beta chains follows, all from one sample in a study of cytomegalovirus exposure and HLA in healthy donors. Assay: immunoSEQ multiplex PCR; the TCRdb copy retains only in-frame clones and omits some. The data contain approximately 150,000 clones, over 60% of them seen just once; the ten biggest clones take up approximately 0.86%. The sequenced sample consisted of PBMCs. Receptors were obtained from an older woman in good health and CMV-seronegative. CDR3s include the opening cysteine and the closing phenylalanine or tryptophan. The D gene is left open where the match is weak. Not all rows give a size; the values are once, few, many and, for expanded clones, a class.

clone_size,v_call,j_call,d_call,cdr3_nt,cdr3_aa
.,TRBV5-1,TRBJ2-6,.,TGCGCCAGCGGATCTAGCAGAGGTCCACCTGGGGCCAACGTCCTGACTTTC,CASGSSRGPPGANVLTF
.,TRBV14,TRBJ1-4,TRBD1,TGTGCCAGCAGCCGAGACAGGGCTTCCGGTAAACTGTTTTTT,CASSRDRASGKLFF
.,TRBV7-3,TRBJ1-2,.,TGTGCCAGCAGCCCCGGCGGGGGCTATGGCTACACCTTC,CASSPGGGYGYTF
.,TRBV20-1,TRBJ2-1,.,TGCAGTGCGCCCGGGGGTATTGAGCAGTTCTTC,CSAPGGIEQFF
.,TRBV27,TRBJ2-1,TRBD1,TGTGCCAGCAGTCCTGGACAGGGGGCAGGGAATGAGCAGTTCTTC,CASSPGQGAGNEQFF
.,TRBV13,TRBJ2-5,TRBD2,TGTGCCAGCAGCCGACAAGGACTAGCGGAGGGGGAGACCCAGTACTTC,CASSRQGLAEGETQYF
.,TRBV7-9,TRBJ2-7,.,TGTGCCAGCAGCTTAGAGTCAGGGCCCTACGAGCAGTACTTC,CASSLESGPYEQYF
.,TRBV18,TRBJ2-3,TRBD2,TGTGCCAGCTCATCACGGACTAGCGGGCCCACAGATACGCAGTATTTT,CASSSRTSGPTDTQYF
.,TRBV6-5,TRBJ2-1,.,TGTGCCAGCAGTTACTCCTGGTCTAGCGTTTACAATGAGCAGTTCTTC,CASSYSWSSVYNEQFF
.,TRBV2,TRBJ1-1,TRBD1,TGTGCCAGCAGTGGGACAGGGTTGAACTTGGCTTTCTTT,CASSGTGLNLAFF
.,TRBV5-1,TRBJ2-5,TRBD1,TGCGCCAGCAGCTTGGATGGGGACAGGAAAGAGACCCAGTACTTC,CASSLDGDRKETQYF
once,TRBV28,TRBJ1-1,.,TGTGCCATCATAGGGAGCCTGAACACTGAAGCTTTCTTT,CAIIGSLNTEAFF
.,TRBV19,TRBJ1-2,TRBD1,TGTGCCAGTAGTATTCCAGGGGGGCCTAACTATGGCTACACCTTC,CASSIPGGPNYGYTF
.,TRBV27,TRBJ1-2,TRBD1,TGTGCCAGCAGCCCAGGGGGCCCGGGCTATGGCTACACCTTC,CASSPGGPGYGYTF
.,TRBV18,TRBJ2-7,TRBD2,TGTGCCAGCTCACGGACTAGCGGGGGGGGCTACGAGCAGTACTTC,CASSRTSGGGYEQYF